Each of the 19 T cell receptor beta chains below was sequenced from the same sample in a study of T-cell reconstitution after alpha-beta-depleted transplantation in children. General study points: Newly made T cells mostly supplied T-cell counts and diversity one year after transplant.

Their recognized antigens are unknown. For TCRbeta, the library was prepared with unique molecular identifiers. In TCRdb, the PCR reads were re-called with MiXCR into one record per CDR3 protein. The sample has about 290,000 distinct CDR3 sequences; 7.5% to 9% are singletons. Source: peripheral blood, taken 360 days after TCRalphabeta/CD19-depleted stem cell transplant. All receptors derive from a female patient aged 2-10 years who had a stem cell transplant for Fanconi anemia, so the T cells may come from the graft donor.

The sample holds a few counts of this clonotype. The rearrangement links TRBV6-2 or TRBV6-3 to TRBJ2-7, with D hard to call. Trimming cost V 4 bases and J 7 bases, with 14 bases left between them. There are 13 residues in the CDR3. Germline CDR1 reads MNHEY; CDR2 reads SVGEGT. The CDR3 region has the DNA TGTGCCAGCAGTTCCATCTCTAGATCGGAGCAGTACTTC. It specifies CASSSISRSEQYF.

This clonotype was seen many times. The CDR3 nucleotides are TGCGCCAGCAGCTTGGGACAGGGGAAGGATGAAAAACTGTTTTTT. Its protein product is CASSLGQGKDEKLFF. J is TRBJ1-4 and V is TRBV5-1, with TRBD1 matching 8 bases. CDR1 is SGHRS and CDR2 is YFSETQ in the germline V gene. The V gene end was trimmed by 0 bases and the J gene end by 6 bases; junction bases not matched to a gene: 4. The CDR3 is 15 amino acids.

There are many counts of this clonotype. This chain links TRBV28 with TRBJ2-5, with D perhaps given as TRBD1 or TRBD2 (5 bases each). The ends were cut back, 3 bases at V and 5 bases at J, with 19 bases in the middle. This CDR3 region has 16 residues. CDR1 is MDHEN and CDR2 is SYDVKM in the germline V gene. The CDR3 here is CASSLLSQGRGETQYF. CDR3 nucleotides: TGTGCCAGCAGTTTGTTAAGCCAGGGACGAGGGGAGACCCAGTACTTC.

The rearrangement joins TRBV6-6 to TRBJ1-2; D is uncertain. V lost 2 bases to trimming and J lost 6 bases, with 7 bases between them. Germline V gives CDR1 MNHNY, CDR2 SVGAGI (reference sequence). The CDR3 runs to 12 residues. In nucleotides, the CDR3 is TGTGCCAGCAGTTACATGAGGGATGGCTACACCTTC. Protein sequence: CASSYMRDGYTF.

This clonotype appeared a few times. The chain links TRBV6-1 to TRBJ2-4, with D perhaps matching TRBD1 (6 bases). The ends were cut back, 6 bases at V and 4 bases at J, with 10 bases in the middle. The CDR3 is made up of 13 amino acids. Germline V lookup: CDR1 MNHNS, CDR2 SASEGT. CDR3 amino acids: CASRQGPKNIQYF. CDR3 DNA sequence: TGTGCCAGCAGACAGGGCCCGAAAAACATTCAGTACTTC.

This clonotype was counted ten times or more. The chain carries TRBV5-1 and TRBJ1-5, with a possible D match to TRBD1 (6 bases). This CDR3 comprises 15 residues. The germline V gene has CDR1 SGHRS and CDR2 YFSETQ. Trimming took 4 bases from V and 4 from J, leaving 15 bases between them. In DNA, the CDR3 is TGCGCCAGCAGCGCCGGGGCAGGGGCAAATCAGCCCCAGCATTTT. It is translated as CASSAGAGANQPQHF.

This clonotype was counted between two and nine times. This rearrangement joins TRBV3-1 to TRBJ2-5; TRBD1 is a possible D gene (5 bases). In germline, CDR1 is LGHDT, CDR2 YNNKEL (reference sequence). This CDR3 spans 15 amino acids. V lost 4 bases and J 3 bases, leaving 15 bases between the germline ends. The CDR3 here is CASSLGKTEEETQYF. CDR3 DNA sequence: TGTGCCAGCAGCCTGGGCAAGACAGAGGAAGAGACCCAGTACTTC.

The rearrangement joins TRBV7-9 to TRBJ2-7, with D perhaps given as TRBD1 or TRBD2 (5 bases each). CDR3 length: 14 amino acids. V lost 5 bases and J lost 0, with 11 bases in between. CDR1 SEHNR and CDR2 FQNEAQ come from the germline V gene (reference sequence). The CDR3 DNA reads TGTGCCAGCAGCGCCGGGACCAACTCCTACGAGCAGTACTTC. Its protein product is CASSAGTNSYEQYF.

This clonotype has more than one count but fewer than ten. The DNA of the CDR3 is TGTGCCAGCAGACGCAGGGGGAGCTATGGCTACACCTTC. Translated, it gives CASRRRGSYGYTF. This rearrangement joins TRBV27 to TRBJ1-2; 7 nucleotides agree with TRBD1. The CDR3 is 13 residues long. Germline V lookup: CDR1 MNHEY, CDR2 SMNVEV (reference sequence). The junction had 5 bases not matched to a gene; V was cut back by 6 bases and J by 4 bases.

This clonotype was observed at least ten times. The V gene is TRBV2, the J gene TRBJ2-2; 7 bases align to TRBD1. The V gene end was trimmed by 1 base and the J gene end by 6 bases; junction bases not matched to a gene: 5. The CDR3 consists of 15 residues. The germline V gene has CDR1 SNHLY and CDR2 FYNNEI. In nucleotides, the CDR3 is TGTGCCAGCAGTGAAGGGACAGGCTGGGCCGGGGAGCTGTTTTTT. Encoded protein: CASSEGTGWAGELFF.

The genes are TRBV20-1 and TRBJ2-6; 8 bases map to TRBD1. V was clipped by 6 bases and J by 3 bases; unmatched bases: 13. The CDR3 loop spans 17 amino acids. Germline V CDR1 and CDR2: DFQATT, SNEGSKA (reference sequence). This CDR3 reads CSAYRTGRFSGANVLTF. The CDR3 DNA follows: TGCAGTGCCTACAGGACAGGGAGGTTTAGTGGGGCCAACGTCCTGACTTTC.

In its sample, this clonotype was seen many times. In DNA form, the CDR3 reads TGCGCCAGCAGCTTGGCCCCACTAGCGGGGGTCCAAGAGACCCAGTACTTC. This gives the protein CASSLAPLAGVQETQYF. V is TRBV5-1 and J is TRBJ2-5; 11 bases match TRBD2. Germline V gene lookup returns CDR1 SGHRS and CDR2 YFSETQ. The CDR3 runs to 17 residues. J lost 1 base, V lost 0 bases, and 5 bases had no gene match.

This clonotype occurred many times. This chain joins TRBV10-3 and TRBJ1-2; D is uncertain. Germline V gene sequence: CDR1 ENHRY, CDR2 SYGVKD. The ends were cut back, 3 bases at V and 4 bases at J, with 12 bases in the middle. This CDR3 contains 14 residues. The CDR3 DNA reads TGTGCCATCAGTGACCCTGTCTTTACCTATGGCTACACCTTC. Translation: CAISDPVFTYGYTF.

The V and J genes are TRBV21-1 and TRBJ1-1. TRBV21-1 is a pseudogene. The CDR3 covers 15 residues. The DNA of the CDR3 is TGTGCCAGCAGCACCTTAACCATCCTTAGGACTGAAGCTTTCTTT. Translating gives CASSTLTILRTEAFF.

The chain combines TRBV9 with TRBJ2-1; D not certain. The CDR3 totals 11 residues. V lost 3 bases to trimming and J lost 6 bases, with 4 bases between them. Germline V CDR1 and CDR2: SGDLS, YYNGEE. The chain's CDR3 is CASSEANEQFF. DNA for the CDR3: TGTGCCAGCAGCGAGGCCAATGAGCAGTTCTTC.

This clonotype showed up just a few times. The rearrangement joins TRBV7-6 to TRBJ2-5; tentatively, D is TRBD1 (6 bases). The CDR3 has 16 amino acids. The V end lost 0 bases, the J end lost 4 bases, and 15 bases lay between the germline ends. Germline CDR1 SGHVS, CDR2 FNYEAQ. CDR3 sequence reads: CASSLASTGLIETQYF. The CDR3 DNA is TGTGCCAGCAGCTTAGCTAGTACAGGGCTTATAGAGACCCAGTACTTC.

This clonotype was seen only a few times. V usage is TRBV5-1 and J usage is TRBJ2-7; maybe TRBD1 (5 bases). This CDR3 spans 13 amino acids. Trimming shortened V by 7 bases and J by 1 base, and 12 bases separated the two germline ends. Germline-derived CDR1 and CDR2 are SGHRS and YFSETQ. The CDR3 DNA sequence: TGCGCCAGCGGGGCTCAGCCGTCCTACGAGCAGTACTTC. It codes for CASGAQPSYEQYF.

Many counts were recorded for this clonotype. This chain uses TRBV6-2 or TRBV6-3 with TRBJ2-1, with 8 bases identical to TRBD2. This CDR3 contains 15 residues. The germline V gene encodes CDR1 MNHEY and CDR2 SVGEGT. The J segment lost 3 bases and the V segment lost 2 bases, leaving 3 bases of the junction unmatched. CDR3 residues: CASSYTSGLYNEQFF. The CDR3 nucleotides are TGTGCCAGCAGTTACACTAGCGGCCTCTACAATGAGCAGTTCTTC.

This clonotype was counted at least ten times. CDR3 sequence (DNA): TGTGCCAGCAGCGAGACTCAGGGGGCGAACTATGGCTACACCTTC. As protein: CASSETQGANYGYTF. The chain employs TRBV7-8 and TRBJ1-2; TRBD1 agrees at 8 bases. This CDR3 contains 15 residues. CDR1 is SGHVS and CDR2 is FQNEAQ in the germline V gene. V lost 5 bases to trimming and J lost 2 bases; unmatched junction nucleotides: 7.